This T cell receptor beta chain was observed in a study of early T cells in non-severe SARS-CoV-2 infection. TCRdb reprocessed the 5' RACE reads with MiXCR, giving one entry per CDR3 protein. Here the sample spans about 81,000 distinct CDR3 sequences, 5.5% to 7.5% being singletons. This CDR3 comprises 15 residues. V was shortened by 2 bases and J by 0 bases, with 13 bases between the two germline ends. The germline CDR1 and CDR2 sequences are SQVTM and ANQGSEA. The origin of this receptor is an adult who was a healthcare worker with PCR-confirmed SARS-CoV-2 infection or an uninfected control (not recorded which). The chain couples TRBV29-1 to TRBJ1-1; D possibly corresponds to TRBD1 (6 bases). Sequenced: whole blood. The CDR3 DNA reads as TGCAGCGTTGAACCGTTCAGGGGACTGAACACTGAAGCTTTCTTT. As protein: CSVEPFRGLNTEAFF.